Here is one TCR beta chain with its context. Antigen specificity is unknown. These data originate in a study of regulatory T cells in long-lasting Graves disease. Time point meaning: persistent/refractory GD, antithyroid drugs over 5 years with positive TRAb. The TCR library was prepared using RNA isolated from PBMCs. General observations from the study: Researchers examined only peripheral blood and not thyroid tissue.

The TCR beta library used iRepertoire HTBI primers with Arm-PCR amplification of CDR3. MiXCR, applied by TCRdb to the multiplex PCR reads, yields one record per CDR3 protein. The sample lists a few hundred thousand distinct CDR3 sequences, around a fifth occurring once. The germline V and J ends were trimmed by 4 bases and 3 bases, with 16 bases remaining between them. CDR1 is SGHRS, CDR2 YFSETQ, per germline. The CDR3 sequence is 15 residues long. The J gene is TRBJ1-1, the V gene TRBV5-1; D is unresolved. The receptor comes from a female donor with Graves disease. The material sequenced was peripheral blood mononuclear cells (PBMCs), taken when the disease was refractory, from a patient treated with antithyroid drugs. In DNA, the CDR3 is TGCGCCAGCAGCGGATACCCGGGGTTCGACACTGAAGCTTTCTTT. Translating it yields CASSGYPGFDTEAFF.